Described below is a single T cell receptor (beta chain) sequence and its context. The CDR3 contains 16 residues. CDR1 and CDR2 from the germline V gene are MNHEY and SVGAGI. Trimming removed 0 bases from V and 2 bases from J, with 13 bases in between. Sequenced by immunoSEQ multiplex PCR; TCRdb stores in-frame clones only, minus some. The sample includes over 250,000 clones, just under 90% of them seen just once. These data belong to a study of blood T cell repertoires in COVID-19. V is TRBV6-5 and J is TRBJ1-2; D unresolved. The sequence derives from a woman aged 60-75 years who had recovered from COVID-19. Sequences were obtained from PBMCs or T cells enriched from blood (not recorded which). This CDR3 reads CASSYSGGPQNYGYTF. CDR3 sequence (DNA): TGTGCCAGCAGTTACTCCGGCGGGCCTCAGAACTATGGCTACACCTTC.